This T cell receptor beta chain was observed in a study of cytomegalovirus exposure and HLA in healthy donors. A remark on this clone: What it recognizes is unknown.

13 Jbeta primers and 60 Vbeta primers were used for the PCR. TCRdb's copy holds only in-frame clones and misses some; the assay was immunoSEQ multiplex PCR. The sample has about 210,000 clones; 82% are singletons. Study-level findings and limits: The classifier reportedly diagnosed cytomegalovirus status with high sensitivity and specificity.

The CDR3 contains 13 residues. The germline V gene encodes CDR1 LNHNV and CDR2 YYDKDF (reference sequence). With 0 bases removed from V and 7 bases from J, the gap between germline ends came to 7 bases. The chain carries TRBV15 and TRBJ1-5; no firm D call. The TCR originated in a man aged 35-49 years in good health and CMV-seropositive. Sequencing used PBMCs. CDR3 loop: CATSRDIAQPQHF. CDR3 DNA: TGTGCCACCAGCAGAGATATAGCGCAGCCCCAGCATTTT.